This is a list of T cell receptor beta chains from one sample in a study of T cell responses to AZD1222 COVID-19 vaccine. The table came from immunoSEQ multiplex PCR; TCRdb's copy has only in-frame clones and leaves some out. The sample consists of almost 95,000 clones, 85% of them appearing once. The sample consisted of peripheral blood, taken 28 days after the second AZD1222 dose. The origin of the receptors is an adult who received the AZD1222 COVID-19 vaccine. Both conserved end residues are part of each CDR3.

TRBV7-8	TRBJ1-2	CASSLTGANYGYTF
TRBV10-3	TRBJ1-3	CAITDSGSGSTIYF
TRBV3-1/TRBV3-2	TRBJ2-7	CASSQDPRPVYEQYF
TRBV4-2	TRBJ1-2	CASSQSGTGSYGYTF
TRBV5-4	TRBJ1-1	CASSLKDREAFF
TRBV9	TRBJ2-3	CASSASPSTDTQYF
TRBV19	TRBJ2-1	CASSSSGGTVNEQFF
TRBV30	TRBJ2-5	CAWSLGFRETQYF
TRBV2	TRBJ2-7	CASSEVSGWFQDEQYF
TRBV19	TRBJ2-7	CASSTRRTSGIEEQYF
TRBV27	TRBJ2-7	CASSSRAYSYEQYF
TRBV29-1	TRBJ2-7	CSVEDTTPHEQYF
TRBV27	TRBJ1-1	CASSLSRGAGVSQRAFF
TRBV6-2/TRBV6-3	TRBJ2-7	CASSYYDLGGQYF
TRBV4-2	TRBJ2-7	CASSQGFGLAVSSYEQYF
TRBV9	TRBJ2-2	CASSTRTGRTGELFF
TRBV19	TRBJ2-2	CASSTGLAGGGRNTGELFF
TRBV9	TRBJ1-3	CASSVVGGTSGNTIYF
TRBV30	TRBJ1-2	CAWRQPGQGVSGYTF
TRBV6-1	TRBJ1-3	CASSEAGVSGNTIYF
TRBV11-2	TRBJ2-1	CASSLNDRGLAVSYNEQFF
TRBV7-9	TRBJ2-1	CASSFASGGYNEQFF
TRBV9	TRBJ2-5	CASSPRTGETQYF
TRBV7-9	TRBJ2-3	CASSLALLGTDTQYF
TRBV7-2	TRBJ2-1	CASSSRLATSYNEQFF
TRBV29-1	TRBJ2-1	CSVTRDTFGNEQFF
TRBV2	TRBJ1-1	CASSEVRNTEAFF
TRBV7-2	TRBJ2-7	CASSRRDTLEQYF
TRBV14	TRBJ2-5	CASSRLRVAGPQETQYF
TRBV7-2	TRBJ1-2	CASSLSDRINYGYTF
TRBV6-2/TRBV6-3	TRBJ2-7	CASSSGTILTYYEQYF
TRBV18	TRBJ1-1	CASSPPIPTASLAFF
TRBV2	TRBJ2-2	CATRGQGVAGELFF
TRBV27	TRBJ2-2	CASSLSSGWLTGELFF
TRBV5-8	TRBJ2-3	CASELGSTDTQYF
TRBV5-5	TRBJ2-4	CASSSFRAKNIQYF
TRBV28	TRBJ1-6	CASSLVATAPLHF
TRBV7-6	TRBJ1-4	CASSLRGGNEKLFF
TRBV7-7	TRBJ2-1	CASSQSGGGYNEQFF
TRBV5-1	TRBJ1-6	CASSLGQADSPLHF
TRBV28	TRBJ2-7	CASSFASGITYEQYF
TRBV27	TRBJ1-3	CASSLRSSGNTIYF
TRBV5-3	TRBJ2-7	CARSPGDLETELYEQYF
TRBV4-2	TRBJ1-1	CASSQDWSPGANTEAFF
TRBV5-1	TRBJ1-2	CASSLADDYGYTF
TRBV21-1	TRBJ1-2	CASSKDGQGGFYGYTF
TRBV18	TRBJ2-5	CASSPTGPPGGQETQYF
TRBV5-4	TRBJ2-2	CASSLDRGSTGELFF
TRBV11-2	TRBJ2-1	CASSLSGLAGFYEQFF
TRBV21-1	TRBJ1-1	CASSNGPSREAFF
TRBV6-5	TRBJ1-1	CASTSQGNTEAFF
TRBV28	TRBJ2-7	CASTAGAYEQYF
TRBV6-5	TRBJ1-2	CASSLDRVVRGYTF
TRBV19	TRBJ1-6	CASSISVGGGDSPLHF
TRBV7-9	TRBJ2-1	CASSLGGGDDEQFF